This entry features one TCR beta chain sequence. This clonotype was seen a handful of times. There is no known antigen for this receptor. No much larger clonotype is one base removed from it; base qualities were not supplied. Measured from the cysteine to the phenylalanine, the CDR3 is 14 residues long. Only the CDR3 DNA is retained, 42 bases long and in frame from the first base. V loses 6 bases of germline sequence and J loses 5 bases, and the interval between the two ends is 14 bases. This sample was sequenced with an Illumina HiSeq 1500. The raw public data were reprocessed by TCRdb itself: fastp quality trimming at Q25, MiXCR clonotype calling, in-frame beta chains only. Each entry is one CDR3 protein sequence, shown with its most common DNA and genes. The sample profile shows about 330,000 distinct CDR3 sequences; more than 9% of them were found once. Clones ranked in the top ten supply roughly 4% of the sample.

The data were taken from a study of T cell repertoires in cytomegalovirus infection (dated by TCRdb to between 2017 and 2020). For the study in its entirety: The HLA type of each donor mattered for the analysis, because public TCR beta signatures pointed to carriage of CMV infection along with the matching HLA type.

What the study reported, not specific to this receptor: In both this cohort and an independent cohort of 352 donors, the cumulative frequency of public TCR beta family members distinguished carriers of CMV infection plus the relevant HLA type. The ex vivo response was dominated by HLA-C-restricted CMV-specific TCR beta clonotypes, which also provided the single most frequent clonotype in two of eight donors.

The chain is assembled from TRBV12-3 or TRBV12-4 and TRBJ1-5; no D gene can be assigned with confidence. The sequence came from a human donor in good health (CMV status not recorded). Some clones in this sample may be carry-over from other donors' samples. Sequences were obtained from PBMCs. Here is the DNA: TGTGCCAGCAGCCCTTCCGGGAGCCATCAGCCCCAGCATTTT. This encodes CASSPSGSHQPQHF.